Sequencing of this T cell receptor beta chain was carried out in a study of identical twins listed by TCRdb under 2016. For the wider study: TCR alpha and beta repertoires from monozygotic twins, unrelated adults of various ages and cord blood were deep-sequenced to test whether fetal clonotypes persist. To rule out contamination, the twin experiments were replicated at different times with different library preparation protocols.

Here is what the overall study found, with its caveats: Compared with coincidental sharing between unrelated individuals, an excess of low generation-probability sequences was observed among out-of-frame TCR alpha sequences shared between twins. The excess sharing between twins in beta out-of-frame sequences was weaker because fewer shared sequences reduced the signal-to-noise ratio. Abundant cord blood beta clonotypes had fewer insertions, young adult naive repertoires showed a similar but weaker trend, and memory repertoires showed no such trend. Zero-insertion analyses could be partly confounded by invariant T cells such as MAIT and iNKT, although diverse VJ usage argued against such confounding for most clonotypes. Because the same donors could not be followed over many years, conclusions were based on cross-sectional statistical analysis. In monozygotic twins, out-of-frame TCR alpha sharing was systematically underestimated by recombination models, although the models agreed with sharing between unrelated individuals.

Every donor was a healthy Caucasian. The twin cohort comprised three pairs of female monozygotic twins, all aged roughly 18 to 29 years. Positive isolation kits from Invitrogen were used to isolate CD4+ and CD8+ T cell populations. Remarks on this clonotype: Its recognized antigen is unknown. No qualities accompany the bases; no much larger clone lies one base away.

Receptor libraries were prepared by 5' RACE. TCRdb lists the instrument as Illumina HiSeq 2000. Template switching added a universal primer binding site, and the final cDNA carried a unique molecular identifier that allowed TCR cDNA molecules to be counted accurately. First-strand cDNA for TCR alpha and beta chains was synthesized from specific primers in the conserved constant-segment region. To control for contamination, every cDNA library carried two barcodes: a SMART-Mk sample barcode plus Illumina barcodes. Two successive PCR steps introduced TruSeq adapter sequences along with Illumina sample barcodes. TCR alpha and beta cDNA libraries were sequenced on the Illumina HiSeq platform with custom primers. Under the source paper's analysis protocol: Raw reads were processed with MiGEC to extract unique molecular identifiers, and MiXCR was used to determine CDR3 positions. For each individual, recombination models were inferred using an EM algorithm with the repgenHMM and IGoR tools. Shared clonotypes were analyzed with the tcR package in R, and sharing was normalized by the product of cloneset sizes. To study raw recombination without the effects of thymic and clonal selection, out-of-frame nonproductive sequences were analyzed. Clones were called with MiXCR by TCRdb after fastp trimmed the public reads at Q25, and only in-frame beta chains were retained. Rows are unified per CDR3 protein, each entry keeping the most common DNA and genes. TCRdb assigned the V and J calls; the authors' analysis was not used. Recorded for this sample are 500,000 to 600,000 distinct CDR3 sequences; roughly a fifth of them occurred a single time. The ten largest make up roughly 0.9% of the sample.

The same data also went into a second study, on T cells expressing NK-cell markers. As that second paper reports: About 8 donors provided sorted CD3+CD56+NKG2C+, CD3+CD56+NKG2C- and CD3+CD56-NKG2C+ T-cell subsets, whose TCR beta-chain repertoires were profiled. Among the eight sequenced donors, only one was HCMV-seronegative, while the other seven were HCMV-seropositive. In several experiments an anti-gammadeltaTCR antibody was added to restrict sorting to alphabetaTCR-expressing T cells. For 5 or 6 donors, the dominant CD3+CD56+NKG2C+ clonotypes were among the top 10 CD8+ clonotypes and accounted for 1.0-7.0% of CD8+ T cells. Those dominant clonotypes were again the most abundant among CD3+CD56-NKG2C+ cells in a few donors, at roughly 25-60.1%. Whether the expanded NKG2C-expressing T cell clones were specific for HCMV antigens remained unclear. All eight donors whose samples were sequenced were randomly selected healthy volunteers, three of them men and five women. To determine HCMV serostatus, a commercial ELISA kit was used to detect HCMV-specific IgG in serum. MIGEC handled demultiplexing of the reads and grouping by UMI, while MiTCR was used to assemble and quantify clonotypes. To remove erroneous sequences, TCR cDNA sequences were retained only when supported by two or more reads. Downstream repertoire analysis used the tcR package, and clonotypes were matched across fractions by CDR3 nucleotide sequence plus V segment. VDJmatch was used to annotate antigen specificity against VDJdb, with one amino acid substitution allowed in CDR3.

The sequence derives from a woman aged 18-30 years in good health. The sequenced sample was CD4+ T cells sorted from blood.

The CDR3 loop reads CASTRTATSYGYTF. The DNA sequence follows: TGCGCCAGCACAAGAACAGCAACAAGCTATGGCTACACCTTC. Recombination linked TRBV5-1 to TRBJ1-2; no confident D gene assignment can be made. The CDR3 runs 14 residues from the cysteine to the phenylalanine. Solely the CDR3 DNA is kept, with 42 bases framed from the first base. The germline V gene gives CDR1 as SGHRS and CDR2 as YFSETQ. Cut back by 6 bases and 4 bases, the V and J ends lie 16 bases apart.